The rows below give T cell receptor beta chains drawn from one sample of a study of immune heterogeneity within non-small cell lung tumors. MiXCR was run by TCRdb on the multiplex PCR reads, yielding one entry per CDR3 protein. The table has 10,000 to 13,000 distinct CDR3 sequences, just under 30% seen once. The sequenced material came from lung tumor tissue. These receptor sequences come from a woman between 45 and 65 years old with non-small cell lung cancer. The CDR3 runs from the conserved cysteine through the conserved F or W. Fields, in order: V gene, clone size, CDR3 length, D gene, J gene, CDR3 protein, CDR3 DNA. A D gene is named only where the DNA matches it firmly. Expanded clones are given a class, and other clones once, few, many or no size at all.

TRBV20-1	few	15	TRBD1	TRBJ2-3	CSAEGRIFGTGTQYF	TGCAGTGCGGAGGGGAGAATATTCGGGACAGGTACGCAGTATTTT
TRBV11-3	NA	14	NA	TRBJ2-5	CASSQGRGWQTQYF	TGTGCCAGCAGCCAGGGGAGGGGGTGGCAGACCCAGTACTTC
TRBV3-1	NA	16	TRBD1	TRBJ1-2	CASSQTLGGGGYGYTF	TGTGCCAGCAGCCAAACCCTGGGAGGGGGCGGCTATGGCTACACCTTC
TRBV5-1	once	16	TRBD2	TRBJ2-1	CASSMGVAGGPYEQFF	TGCGCCAGCAGCATGGGCGTGGCGGGGGGGCCATATGAGCAGTTCTTC
TRBV20-1	medium-sized	14	NA	TRBJ2-7	CSARDSRIYYEQYF	TGCAGTGCTAGAGACTCTAGAATCTACTACGAGCAGTACTTC
TRBV30	many	15	NA	TRBJ1-2	CAWSRRRAQDYGYTF	TGTGCCTGGAGCAGAAGAAGGGCACAGGACTATGGCTACACCTTC
TRBV30	medium-sized	12	TRBD1	TRBJ1-3	CALDRAGNTIYF	TGTGCCTTAGACAGGGCTGGAAACACCATATATTTT
TRBV28	many	12	NA	TRBJ2-3	CASSTDRDTQYF	TGTGCCAGCAGCACGGACAGAGATACGCAGTATTTT
TRBV5-1	medium-sized	14	TRBD1	TRBJ1-1	CASSLEGQGVEAFF	TGCGCCAGCAGCTTGGAAGGACAGGGCGTTGAAGCTTTCTTT
TRBV29-1	many	17	TRBD1	TRBJ2-1	CSVEGVGGLSSYNEQFF	TGCAGCGTTGAAGGGGTAGGGGGCTTGAGCTCCTACAATGAGCAGTTCTTC
TRBV20-1	NA	15	NA	TRBJ2-5	CSARPGRTNQETQYF	TGCAGTGCTAGACCGGGACGCACAAACCAGGAGACCCAGTACTTC
TRBV12-3/TRBV12-4	many	14	NA	TRBJ1-2	CASRTGPLTAGYTF	TGTGCCAGCAGAACAGGACCGCTGACTGCGGGCTACACCTTC
TRBV5-1	few	15	NA	TRBJ2-3	CASRPQGGFTDTQYF	TGCGCCAGCAGGCCACAGGGAGGGTTCACAGATACGCAGTATTTT
TRBV20-1	few	17	NA	TRBJ1-6	CSARTLTDSSYNSPLHF	TGCAGTGCTAGAACTTTGACGGATAGCTCCTATAATTCACCCCTCCACTTT
TRBV2	NA	14	NA	TRBJ2-1	CASNRGDSPIVQFF	TGTGCCAGCAACCGGGGAGACTCCCCAATTGTGCAGTTCTTC
TRBV19	many	15	TRBD2	TRBJ2-1	CASSPGITGGDEQFF	TGTGCCAGCAGTCCCGGAATCACGGGGGGGGATGAGCAGTTCTTC
TRBV3-1	NA	16	TRBD2	TRBJ2-7	CASSKGSGEWYYEQYF	TGTGCCAGCAGCAAGGGGAGCGGGGAGTGGTACTACGAGCAGTACTTC
TRBV20-1	many	13	TRBD2	TRBJ2-7	CSARLAGVVEQYF	TGCAGTGCCCGACTAGCGGGAGTCGTCGAGCAGTACTTC
TRBV20-1	few	13	NA	TRBJ2-7	CSALRDGPYEQYF	TGCAGTGCTCTCCGGGACGGTCCCTACGAGCAGTACTTC
TRBV10-2	NA	15	TRBD2	TRBJ2-1	CAGRGLARPWDEQFF	TGCGCCGGCAGGGGACTAGCTCGGCCCTGGGATGAGCAGTTCTTC
TRBV24-1	NA	13	TRBD1	TRBJ1-1	CATSEQGRTEAFF	TGTGCCACCAGTGAACAGGGGCGGACTGAAGCTTTCTTT
TRBV15	many	19	TRBD2	TRBJ2-3	CATSREPLGLAGITDTQYF	TGTGCCACCAGCAGAGAACCCCTCGGACTAGCGGGAATCACAGATACGCAGTATTTT
TRBV27	many	19	TRBD2	TRBJ2-3	CASRKAFRVRERDTDTQYF	TGTGCCAGCAGAAAGGCGTTCAGGGTGCGGGAGAGGGACACAGATACGCAGTATTTT
TRBV3-1	few	13	NA	TRBJ1-5	CASSKSLGEPQHF	TGTGCCAGCAGCAAATCCTTGGGGGAGCCCCAGCATTTT
TRBV6-1	medium-sized	16	TRBD1	TRBJ2-5	CASSRDPDRGIETQYF	TGTGCCAGCAGCCGAGATCCGGACAGGGGGATAGAGACCCAGTACTTC
TRBV7-3	NA	12	NA	TRBJ1-1	CASSLENTEAFF	TGTGCCAGCAGCCTAGAGAACACTGAAGCTTTCTTT
TRBV4-1	medium-sized	17	TRBD1	TRBJ1-2	CASSQDLGTGGAGGYTF	TGCGCCAGCAGCCAAGATCTCGGGACAGGGGGCGCCGGTGGCTACACCTTC
TRBV18	many	16	NA	TRBJ1-2	CASSPRDTVIRAGYTF	TGTGCCAGCTCACCCCGGGACACAGTCATCCGGGCTGGCTACACCTTC
TRBV7-9	many	14	TRBD1	TRBJ2-7	CASSPIGTAYEQYF	TGTGCCAGCAGCCCGATCGGGACAGCCTACGAGCAGTACTTC
TRBV19	NA	16	NA	TRBJ1-4	CASSIGDTTTNEKLFF	TGTGCCAGTAGTATTGGGGACACTACAACTAATGAAAAACTGTTTTTT
TRBV2	many	13	NA	TRBJ1-1	CASRDNGNTEAFF	TGTGCCAGCAGGGACAATGGGAACACTGAAGCTTTCTTT
TRBV2	NA	13	NA	TRBJ1-3	CASSADPGNTIYF	TGTGCCAGCAGTGCAGATCCTGGAAACACCATATATTTT
TRBV28	few	13	NA	TRBJ2-1	CASSLYINNEQFF	TGTGCCAGCAGCTTATACATCAACAATGAGCAGTTCTTC
TRBV15	many	16	NA	TRBJ2-3	CATSRDRSSNRDTQYF	TGTGCCACCAGCAGAGATCGCTCCTCGAATCGGGATACGCAGTATTTT
TRBV24-1	few	13	NA	TRBJ2-5	CATSTEFQETQYF	TGTGCCACCAGTACAGAGTTCCAAGAGACCCAGTACTTC
TRBV19	few	15	NA	TRBJ2-3	CASTPQGEGTDTHYF	TGTGCCAGTACCCCACAGGGAGAGGGCACAGATACGCATTATTTT
TRBV6-1	many	10	NA	TRBJ1-2	CASREDGYTF	TGTGCCAGCCGGGAAGATGGCTACACCTTC
TRBV20-1	NA	12	TRBD1	TRBJ1-2	CSAHRGNGGYTF	TGCAGTGCCCACAGGGGGAATGGTGGCTACACCTTC
TRBV6-1	few	15	TRBD2	TRBJ2-7	CAISRPGAGVYEQYF	TGTGCCATCAGCCGCCCGGGAGCGGGAGTTTACGAGCAGTACTTC
TRBV6-1	medium-sized	12	TRBD1	TRBJ2-7	CASRGSGTGMYF	TGTGCCAGCAGGGGGTCCGGGACAGGGATGTACTTC
TRBV7-9	many	13	NA	TRBJ1-1	CASSLASGDEAFF	TGTGCCAGCAGCTTAGCCAGTGGGGATGAAGCTTTCTTT
TRBV10-2	NA	15	TRBD2	TRBJ2-4	CASSAGLAGGNIQYF	TGCGCCAGCAGCGCGGGACTAGCGGGGGGTAACATTCAGTACTTC
TRBV28	few	15	TRBD1	TRBJ2-7	CASSSETGAFYEQYF	TGTGCCAGCAGTTCAGAGACAGGGGCCTTCTACGAGCAGTACTTC
TRBV28	medium-sized	15	TRBD1	TRBJ1-4	CASRPLGQKNEKLFF	TGTGCCAGCAGGCCGTTGGGACAGAAGAATGAAAAACTGTTTTTT
TRBV30	many	13	NA	TRBJ1-1	CACNRGGGTEAFF	TGTGCCTGTAATAGAGGGGGGGGCACTGAAGCTTTCTTT
TRBV20-1	many	18	TRBD2	TRBJ2-2	CSARAGGLAGGWTGELFF	TGCAGTGCTAGAGCCGGAGGACTAGCGGGGGGATGGACCGGGGAGCTGTTTTTT
TRBV30	many	12	TRBD1	TRBJ1-2	CARDRPNYGYTF	TGTGCCAGGGACAGGCCTAACTATGGCTACACCTTC
TRBV10-3	many	15	NA	TRBJ1-6	CATTPRSSYNSPLHF	TGTGCCACCACCCCCAGGAGCTCCTATAATTCACCCCTCCACTTT
TRBV2	few	14	NA	TRBJ2-7	CASGPGNGPYEQYF	TGTGCCAGCGGTCCTGGGAACGGGCCCTACGAGCAGTACTTC
TRBV19	many	18	TRBD2	TRBJ2-1	CASSIRSGSNRLNNEQFF	TGTGCCAGTAGTATAAGGAGCGGGAGTAACCGACTAAACAATGAGCAGTTCTTC
TRBV2	medium-sized	17	TRBD1	TRBJ1-3	CASGGGRDRSTGNTIYF	TGTGCCAGCGGAGGAGGTCGGGACAGGTCTACTGGAAACACCATATATTTT
TRBV5-8	few	13	NA	TRBJ2-1	CASSLGFNNEQFF	TGTGCCAGCAGCTTAGGCTTCAACAATGAGCAGTTCTTC
TRBV24-1	NA	15	TRBD1	TRBJ2-2	CATRGTGGNTGELFF	TGTGCCACCAGGGGGACAGGGGGCAACACCGGGGAGCTGTTTTTT
TRBV11-3	few	13	TRBD1	TRBJ2-3	CASGGQPTDTQYF	TGTGCCAGCGGGGGACAGCCCACAGATACGCAGTATTTT
TRBV5-6	few	15	TRBD1	TRBJ1-1	CASSEAGGVRTEAFF	TGTGCCAGCAGTGAAGCAGGGGGCGTTCGGACTGAAGCTTTCTTT
TRBV28	many	17	TRBD1	TRBJ1-5	CASSSPDRGPRNQPQHF	TGTGCCAGCAGTTCCCCGGACAGGGGGCCGCGCAATCAGCCCCAGCATTTT
TRBV11-2	many	14	NA	TRBJ1-2	CASSLVSQRDGYTF	TGTGCCAGCAGCTTAGTATCTCAGAGGGATGGCTACACCTTC
TRBV11-3	NA	12	NA	TRBJ1-2	CANSLGDIKNTF	TGTGCCAACAGCTTAGGTGACATCAAGAACACCTTC
TRBV18	few	12	NA	TRBJ1-5	CASSSGGRPQHF	TGTGCCAGCTCATCCGGAGGGCGGCCCCAGCATTTT